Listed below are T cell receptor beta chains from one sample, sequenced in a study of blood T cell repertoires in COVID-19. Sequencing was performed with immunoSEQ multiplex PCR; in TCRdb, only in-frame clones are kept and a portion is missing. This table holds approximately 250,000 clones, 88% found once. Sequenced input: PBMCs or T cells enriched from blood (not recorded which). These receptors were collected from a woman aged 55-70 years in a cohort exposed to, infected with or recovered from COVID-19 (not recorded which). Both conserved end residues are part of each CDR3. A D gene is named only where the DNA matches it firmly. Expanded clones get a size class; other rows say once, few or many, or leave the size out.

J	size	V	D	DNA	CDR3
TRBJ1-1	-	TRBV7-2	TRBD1	TGTGCCAGCACCCCAGGGGGGCTGAACACTGAAGCTTTCTTT	CASTPGGLNTEAFF
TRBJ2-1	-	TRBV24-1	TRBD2	TGTGCCACCAGTGCCCCGACCCCTGCGGGAGGGCCCGGTGAGCAGTTCTTC	CATSAPTPAGGPGEQFF
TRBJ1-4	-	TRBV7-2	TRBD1	TGTGCCAGCAGCTCCGACAGGGGAAATGAAAAACTGTTTTTT	CASSSDRGNEKLFF
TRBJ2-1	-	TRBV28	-	TGTGCCAGCAGTTCCACCCTGGGTAGGAGCTCCTACAATGAGCAGTTCTTC	CASSSTLGRSSYNEQFF
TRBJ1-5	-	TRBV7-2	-	TGTGCCAGCAGCTTGGGGGGGATCAATCAGCCCCAGCATTTT	CASSLGGINQPQHF
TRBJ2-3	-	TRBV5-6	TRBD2	TGTGCCAGCAGCTTGGCCTATAGCGGGCCCGGGAGCACAGATACGCAGTATTTT	CASSLAYSGPGSTDTQYF
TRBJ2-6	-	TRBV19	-	TGTGCCAGTAGTCCCGTCAGCTCTGGGGCCAACGTCCTGACTTTC	CASSPVSSGANVLTF
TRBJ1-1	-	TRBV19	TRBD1	TGTGCCAGTAGTCCACCCCGGGACAGGGGCCGGGCTTTCTTT	CASSPPRDRGRAFF
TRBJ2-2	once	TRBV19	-	TGTGCCAGTAGAAAGGGGGCGGTGGATCGGGACTTCGACGGTGGGGAGCTGTTTTTT	CASRKGAVDRDFDGGELFF
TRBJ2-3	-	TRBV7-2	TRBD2	TGTGCCAGCAGCACCCGACTAGCGGGCACAGATACGCAGTATTTT	CASSTRLAGTDTQYF
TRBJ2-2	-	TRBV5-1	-	TGCGCCAGCAGCTCCGGGACAAAGAACACCGGGGAGCTGTTTTTT	CASSSGTKNTGELFF
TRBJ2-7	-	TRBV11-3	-	TGTGCCAGCAGCTTAGGAGTGGCGGGCTACGAGCAGTACTTC	CASSLGVAGYEQYF
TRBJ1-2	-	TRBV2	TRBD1	TGTGCCACCCGGGACAGGGTGAACTATGGCTACACCTTC	CATRDRVNYGYTF
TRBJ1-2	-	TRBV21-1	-	TGTGCCAGCAGCAAAGGGAGACAGGGGGGTGGCTACACCTTC	CASSKGRQGGGYTF
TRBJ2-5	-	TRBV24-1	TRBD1	TGTGCCACCTCGACGACAGGGTATCGAGAGACCCAGTACTTC	CATSTTGYRETQYF
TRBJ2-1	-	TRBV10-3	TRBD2	TGTGCCATCAGTGAGTCGATAAAGGGGGGACTAGCGGGAGGGAATGAGCAGTTCTTC	CAISESIKGGLAGGNEQFF
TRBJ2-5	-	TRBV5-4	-	TGTGCCAGCAGCTTGGGGGGCCTTGGGGAGACCCAGTACTTC	CASSLGGLGETQYF
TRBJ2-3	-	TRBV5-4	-	TGTGCCAGCAGCGCTGGCCCTGGGGCGAACGCAGATACGCAGTATTTT	CASSAGPGANADTQYF
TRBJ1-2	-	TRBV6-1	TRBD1	TGTGCCAGCAGTGAAGTGGTAGGGGGCGGCTATGGCTACACCTTC	CASSEVVGGGYGYTF
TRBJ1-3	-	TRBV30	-	TGTGCCTGGAGTGATACTGACACCATATATTTT	CAWSDTDTIYF
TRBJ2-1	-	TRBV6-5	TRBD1	TGTGCCAGCAGATTGGACAGGGCTCGACACAATGAGCAGTTCTTC	CASRLDRARHNEQFF
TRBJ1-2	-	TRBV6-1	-	TGTGCCAGCAGTGAACCGGATGGCTACACCTTC	CASSEPDGYTF
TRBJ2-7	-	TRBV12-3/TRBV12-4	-	TGTGCCAGCAGTTTAGGAGGGAGGTACGAGCAGTACTTC	CASSLGGRYEQYF
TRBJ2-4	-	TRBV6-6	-	TGTGCCAGCAGTTACCAAGCAATGGTAGCCAAAAACATTCAGTACTTC	CASSYQAMVAKNIQYF
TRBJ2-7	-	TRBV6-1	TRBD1	TGTGCCAGCAGTGAAGGTCAGGACAGGGGTCGGAAGGGAAGGTACGAGCAGTACTTC	CASSEGQDRGRKGRYEQYF
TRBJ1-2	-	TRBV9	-	TGTGCCAGCAGCGGATTAGACAGTGCTAACTATGGCTACACCTTC	CASSGLDSANYGYTF
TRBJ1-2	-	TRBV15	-	TGTGCCACCAGCAGAGAAGTCAGGGGCCGTGGGCCCTATGGCTACACCTTC	CATSREVRGRGPYGYTF
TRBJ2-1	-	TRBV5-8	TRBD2	TGTGCCAGCAGCTTGGGGCTAGCGGGGGTGGGAAATGAGCAGTTCTTC	CASSLGLAGVGNEQFF
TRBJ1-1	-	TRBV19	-	TGTGCCAGTAGTATGAAGCGTGCTTTCTTT	CASSMKRAFF
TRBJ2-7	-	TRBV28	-	TGTGCCAGCAGTTTCCTCCATACAGAGCAGTACTTC	CASSFLHTEQYF
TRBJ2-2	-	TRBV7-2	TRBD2	TGTGCCAGCAAATCTGGCGGGAGGGGGAACACCGGGGAGCTGTTTTTT	CASKSGGRGNTGELFF
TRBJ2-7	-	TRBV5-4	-	TGTGCCAGCAGGATGGGAGGTCAAGAGCAGTACTTC	CASRMGGQEQYF
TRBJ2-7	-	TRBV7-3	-	TGTGCCAGCAGCTTAAACCCCGGCTACGAGCAGTACTTC	CASSLNPGYEQYF
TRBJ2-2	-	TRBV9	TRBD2	TGTGCCAGCAGCGTAGCGGGAGGCGGGAACACCGGGGAGCTGTTTTTT	CASSVAGGGNTGELFF
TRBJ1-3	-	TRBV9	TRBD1	TGTGCCAGCAGCATTACAGGGGACCCTGGAAACACCATATATTTT	CASSITGDPGNTIYF
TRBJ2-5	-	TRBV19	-	TGTGCCAGTAGTATATCGAGTAACCAAGAGACCCAGTACTTC	CASSISSNQETQYF
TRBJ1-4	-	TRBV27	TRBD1	TGTGCCAGCAGTGATCCGGGACAGGCGAATGAAAAACTGTTTTTT	CASSDPGQANEKLFF
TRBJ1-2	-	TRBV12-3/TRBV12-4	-	TGTGCCAGCAGTCGCCCGGGAGCCGGCTACACCTTC	CASSRPGAGYTF
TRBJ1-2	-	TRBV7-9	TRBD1	TGTGCCAGCAGCCCCTCCGGGACAGGGACCTCTGGCTACACCTTC	CASSPSGTGTSGYTF
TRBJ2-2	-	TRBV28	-	TGTGCCAGCAGGACACAGGGCACGAACACCGGGGAGCTGTTTTTT	CASRTQGTNTGELFF
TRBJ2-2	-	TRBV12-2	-	TGTGCAAGTCGCTCCCCGAAGGGTCTAGCAGACAACACCGGGGAGCTGTTTTTT	CASRSPKGLADNTGELFF